Below, one TCR beta chain is given with its context. Its antigen is currently unknown. This record comes from a study of OX40 agonist ivuxolimab in advanced cancers. On the study more broadly: Anti-PD-1, anti-PD-L1 or anti-CTLA-4 therapy given earlier was allowed, and around 40% had some.

TCRdb's table, derived via immunoSEQ multiplex PCR, lists solely in-frame clones and lacks some. This table has tens of thousands of clones, around 85% appearing once. In germline, CDR1 is SGHTA, CDR2 FQGNSA. J gave up 1 base and V 1 base, and 11 bases lay outside the gene matches. This CDR3 comprises 18 residues. Study results and limitations: Antigen specificity was not determined for the expanded peripheral T cells. Among the least clonally expanded were partial responders at 0.1-3.0 mg/kg.

This specimen was CD4+ or CD8+ T cells sorted from blood, taken in a trial of the OX40 agonist ivuxolimab. The TCR was taken from an adult with an advanced solid tumor such as melanoma, head and neck, liver or kidney cancer. V is TRBV7-2 and J is TRBJ2-7, with 9 nucleotides matching TRBD1. The CDR3 DNA sequence: TGTGCCAGCAGCTTAGGGCTCGGGGGCGGGACAGGGTCCTACGAGCAGTACTTC. It specifies CASSLGLGGGTGSYEQYF.